The rows below give T cell receptor beta chains drawn from one sample of a study of cytomegalovirus exposure and HLA in healthy donors. TCRdb's copy holds only in-frame clones and misses some; the assay was immunoSEQ multiplex PCR. Of some 74,000 clones in the sample, over 70% were seen once. The sample was PBMCs. These receptors all stem from a male donor in good health and CMV-seronegative. Both conserved end residues are part of each CDR3. D genes are given only for firm matches. Some rows have no size entry. The others give once, few or many, or a class for an expanded clone.

d_gene,j_gene,abundance,v_gene,CDR3nt,CDR3aa
.,TRBJ2-1,.,TRBV2,TGTGCCAGCAGATCCAGTGATTTCTACAATGAGCAGTTCTTC,CASRSSDFYNEQFF
.,TRBJ1-2,.,TRBV5-4,TGTGCCAGCAGCTTGGAGGCAGGGGAGAATTGGTATGGCTACACCTTC,CASSLEAGENWYGYTF
.,TRBJ2-7,.,TRBV30,TGTGCCTGGGGCAGGGGAGACGAGCAGTACTTC,CAWGRGDEQYF
TRBD1,TRBJ1-1,.,TRBV7-6,TGTGCCAGCAGCTCGAACAGGGGCGCCGGGACTGAAGCTTTCTTT,CASSSNRGAGTEAFF
.,TRBJ2-7,.,TRBV29-1,TGCAGCGTTAGCCAGGGGCCCTACGAGCAGTACTTC,CSVSQGPYEQYF
TRBD2,TRBJ2-1,.,TRBV2,TGTGCCAGCAGTGAACTTGGGCTAGCGGGAGGATACAATGAGCAGTTCTTC,CASSELGLAGGYNEQFF
TRBD2,TRBJ2-3,.,TRBV30,TGTGCCTGGGGTACTATGGGGGGGGATACGCAGTATTTT,CAWGTMGGDTQYF
.,TRBJ2-1,.,TRBV2,TGTGCCAGCAGTGATCGGTTTCTGGATGAGCAGTTCTTC,CASSDRFLDEQFF
.,TRBJ2-1,.,TRBV11-3,TGTGCCAGCAGCTCCCAAATCAATGAGCAGTTCTTC,CASSSQINEQFF
.,TRBJ2-5,.,TRBV27,TGTGCCAGCAGTTTGGCAGGGATGCAGACCCAGTACTTC,CASSLAGMQTQYF
.,TRBJ2-4,.,TRBV19,TGTGCCAGTAGTCCCCGACTGGATAATCTAGCCAAAAACATTCAGTACTTC,CASSPRLDNLAKNIQYF
.,TRBJ1-2,few,TRBV28,TGTGCCAGCAGTTTTCTGGGGGGAGGCTACCCCTTC,CASSFLGGGYPF
.,TRBJ1-1,.,TRBV30,TGTGCCTACCAACAGGAAAAGGAAGCTTTCTTT,CAYQQEKEAFF
.,TRBJ1-4,.,TRBV5-4,TGTGCCAGCAGCTTGGGGGGGCGTGTAGACGAAAAACTGTTTTTT,CASSLGGRVDEKLFF
.,TRBJ1-5,.,TRBV29-1,TGCAGCGTGCAGGGTAGCAATCAGCCCCAGCATTTT,CSVQGSNQPQHF
TRBD2,TRBJ2-7,once,TRBV5-6,TGTGCCAGCAGCTGGGGGACTAGCGGGAGGATCCACGAGCAGTACTTC,CASSWGTSGRIHEQYF
.,TRBJ2-7,.,TRBV7-3,TGTGCCAGCAGCTTAACCCACAACCACGAGCAGTACTTC,CASSLTHNHEQYF
.,TRBJ2-2,.,TRBV7-2,TGTGCCAGCAGCCCGGCCCTTGCGGTAGAGCTGTTTTTT,CASSPALAVELFF
.,TRBJ2-3,.,TRBV5-8,TGTGCCAGCAGCCCACGGGGTCACGACACAGATACGCAGTATTTT,CASSPRGHDTDTQYF
.,TRBJ1-4,.,TRBV6-1,TGTGCCAGCAGTGAAGGGGACACCGCAACTAATGAAAAACTGTTTTTT,CASSEGDTATNEKLFF
TRBD1,TRBJ2-7,.,TRBV5-1,TGCGCCAGCAGCTCGGGACAGACGATCTACGAGCAGTACTTC,CASSSGQTIYEQYF
.,TRBJ1-6,.,TRBV4-1,TGCGCCAGCAGCCAAGATGGGGCAGGTAATTTGTCCCTCCACTTT,CASSQDGAGNLSLHF
.,TRBJ2-5,.,TRBV2,TGTGCCAGCATTGGCAGTCTTCAAGAGACCCAGTACTTC,CASIGSLQETQYF
.,TRBJ2-1,.,TRBV11-3,TGTGCCAGCAGCCCCCGAACAGGGTTAACCAATGAGCAGTTCTTC,CASSPRTGLTNEQFF
TRBD1,TRBJ2-7,.,TRBV28,TGTGCCAGCAGCCTCCGGGACAGGGGGCAGTACTTC,CASSLRDRGQYF
TRBD1,TRBJ2-3,few,TRBV4-3,TGCGCCAGCAGCCAAGCCCCGACAGGGACGTTCACGGATACGCAGTATTTT,CASSQAPTGTFTDTQYF
.,TRBJ2-5,.,TRBV30,TGTGCCTGGAGTGCACAACGACTAGTAGAAGAGACCCAGTACTTC,CAWSAQRLVEETQYF
.,TRBJ2-7,.,TRBV6-1,TGTGCCAGCAGTGATCCCCCGGGAACCCACGAGCAGTACTTC,CASSDPPGTHEQYF
.,TRBJ2-1,once,TRBV7-9,TGTGCCAGCAGCCCTATCGGGACAGAGCAGTTCTTC,CASSPIGTEQFF
TRBD2,TRBJ2-1,.,TRBV19,TGTGCCAGTAGTATGGTGTCTAGCGGGAACAATGAGCAGTTCTTC,CASSMVSSGNNEQFF
TRBD1,TRBJ2-7,.,TRBV5-4,TGTGCCAGCAGCGCCGGGACAGGGGGAGCCGGAGGGCCCTACGAGCAGTACTTC,CASSAGTGGAGGPYEQYF
.,TRBJ1-4,.,TRBV19,TGTGCCAGTAGTATGGACATTCATGCAACTAATGAAAAACTGTTTTTT,CASSMDIHATNEKLFF
TRBD1,TRBJ1-5,.,TRBV7-8,TGTGCCAGCAGCTTAAACCGGGACAGAAGCAATCAGCCCCAGCATTTT,CASSLNRDRSNQPQHF
.,TRBJ2-5,.,TRBV7-9,TGTGCCAGCAGCTTCATTGGCTCATGGGAGACCCAGTACTTC,CASSFIGSWETQYF
TRBD1,TRBJ1-1,few,TRBV7-2,TGTGCCAGCACCCAGGGGGCGAACACTGAAGCTTTCTTT,CASTQGANTEAFF
.,TRBJ2-5,.,TRBV5-8,TGTGCCAGCACCTCACGGGGTTCTCACGGGGAGACCCAGTACTTC,CASTSRGSHGETQYF
TRBD1,TRBJ1-3,once,TRBV5-1,TGCGCCAGCAGCGTAACCGGGACAGGGGCCTCTGGAAACACCATATATTTT,CASSVTGTGASGNTIYF
.,TRBJ1-1,.,TRBV6-5,TGTGCCAGCAGTTACTTTTCAGAGAACACTGAAGCTTTCTTT,CASSYFSENTEAFF
.,TRBJ2-7,.,TRBV7-8,TGTGCCAGCAGCTTAGAGGTGGGCAGGGGGGCCGATCGGGACGAGCAGTACTTC,CASSLEVGRGADRDEQYF
TRBD1,TRBJ1-1,few,TRBV5-6,TGTGCCAGCAGCTTGGCTGGACAGGGGGCTGCTGAAGCTTTCTTT,CASSLAGQGAAEAFF
TRBD1,TRBJ1-1,.,TRBV5-1,TGCGCCAGCAGCTTGGAGGGGACAGTGAACACTGAAGCTTTCTTT,CASSLEGTVNTEAFF